A single sample gave rise to the 10 T cell receptor beta chains below, sequenced in a study of blood T cell repertoires in COVID-19. The repertoire was sequenced with immunoSEQ multiplex PCR; TCRdb's copy has only in-frame clones and lacks some. The sample shows some 310,000 clones, around 86% of them seen only once. The sequencing sample was made of peripheral blood. These receptor sequences come from a man aged 50 to 60 with active or convalescent COVID-19.

This chain connects TRBV5-1 to TRBJ2-3, with a possible D match to TRBD2 (6 bases). Trimming removed 0 bases at V and 0 bases at J, with 11 bases between. The CDR3 is made up of 16 amino acids. Germline assignment: CDR1 SGHRS and CDR2 YFSETQ. The CDR3 DNA reads as TGCGCCAGCAGCTTGGCCGGGGCGGGGAGCACAGATACGCAGTATTTT. This encodes CASSLAGAGSTDTQYF. Full variable domain (missing parts from reference TRBV5-1 and TRBJ2-3): KAGVTQTPRYLIKTRGQQVTLSCSPISGHRSVSWYQQTPGQGLQFLFEYFSETQRNKGNFPGRFSGRQFSNSRSEMNVSTLELGDSALYLCASSLAGAGSTDTQYFGPGTRLTVL.

CDR3 bases: TGTGCCAGCAGCGTAGAGTACGGGGGTGAGCAGTTCTTC. Residues: CASSVEYGGEQFF. The rearrangement links TRBV9 to TRBJ2-1; a weak D match, TRBD2 (6 bases). The V end lost 0 bases, the J end lost 9 bases, and 10 bases lay between the germline ends. Germline values: CDR1 SGDLS, CDR2 YYNGEE. This CDR3 contains 13 residues.

This sequence joins TRBV5-4 and TRBJ2-7, with 8 positions matching TRBD2. V trimming: 0 bases; J trimming: 1 base; junction bases outside the gene matches: 3. This CDR3 spans 15 amino acids. Per germline, CDR1 SGHNT and CDR2 YYREEE (reference sequence). CDR3 sequence reads: CASSLAGLGSYEQYF. Written as DNA, the CDR3 is TGTGCCAGCAGCTTGGCGGGACTAGGTTCCTACGAGCAGTACTTC. Together with reference TRBV5-4 and TRBJ2-7, the CDR3 gives the full variable domain: ETGVTQSPTHLIKTRGQQVTLRCSSQSGHNTVSWYQQALGQGPQFIFQYYREEENGRGNFPPRFSGLQFPNYSSELNVNALELDDSALYLCASSLAGLGSYEQYFGPGTRLTVT.

V is TRBV28 and J is TRBJ2-5, with D possibly TRBD1 on 5 matching bases. The ends were cut back, 5 bases at V and 4 bases at J, with 14 bases in the middle. Germline CDR1 MDHEN, CDR2 SYDVKM. The CDR3 length is 14 residues. The CDR3, as DNA: TGTGCCAGCAGTATGCAGGGTTGGAGAGAGACCCAGTACTTC. The encoded protein is CASSMQGWRETQYF.

The chain combines TRBV28 with TRBJ2-1, with 10 bases fitting TRBD2. The junction had 14 bases not matched to a gene; V was cut back by 7 bases and J by 5 bases. The CDR3 spans 17 residues. Germline CDR1 reads MDHEN; CDR2 reads SYDVKM. CDR3: CASNRAGLAGANNEQFF. The DNA of the CDR3 is TGTGCCAGCAATCGTGCCGGGCTAGCGGGGGCCAACAATGAGCAGTTCTTC.

The genes are TRBV7-2 and TRBJ2-3, with 7 bases that match TRBD2. Germline V gene sequence: CDR1 SGHTA, CDR2 FQGNSA. Losses at the gene ends were 3 bases for V and 3 bases for J; bases not matched to a gene: 3. The CDR3 has 14 amino acids. The CDR3: CASSFQGLTDTQYF. CDR3 nucleotides: TGTGCCAGCAGCTTTCAGGGACTAACAGATACGCAGTATTTT. Full variable domain (missing parts from reference TRBV7-2 and TRBJ2-3): GAGVSQSPSNKVTEKGKDVELRCDPISGHTALYWYRQSLGQGLEFLIYFQGNSAPDKSGLPSDRFSAERTGGSVSTLTIQRTQQEDSAVYLCASSFQGLTDTQYFGPGTRLTVL.

The genes are TRBV4-2 and TRBJ2-7, with 9 bases aligning to TRBD1. The CDR3 is made up of 19 amino acids. The germline CDR1 and CDR2 sequences are LGHNA and YNFKEQ. V shed 0 bases and J 3 bases; nucleotides not matched to a gene: 15. The CDR3 DNA sequence: TGTGCCAGCAGCCAAGACGGTGGTGATTCGGGGACAGGGCACTACGAGCAGTACTTC. Protein: CASSQDGGDSGTGHYEQYF.

This clone showed up just once. The chain couples TRBV12-3 or TRBV12-4 to TRBJ1-2; weak D call: TRBD1 (5 bases). V lost 3 bases and J lost 7, with 9 bases in between. CDR3 size: 12 residues. The CDR3 here is CASSLGRAGYTF. CDR3 nucleotides: TGTGCCAGCAGTTTGGGCAGGGCTGGCTACACCTTC.

Only one count was recorded for this clone. This sequence joins TRBV20-1 and TRBJ1-2; D not certain. Trimming removed 3 bases at V and 7 bases at J, with 9 bases between. CDR3 length: 11 residues. Per germline, CDR1 DFQATT and CDR2 SNEGSKA (reference sequence). This chain's CDR3 is CSASTVIGYTF. In nucleotides, the CDR3 is TGCAGTGCTAGTACGGTGATTGGCTACACCTTC.

The J gene is TRBJ2-4, the V gene TRBV7-9, with TRBD1 as a possible D gene (6 bases). Germline V gene data show CDR1 as SEHNR and CDR2 as FQNEAQ (reference sequence). This CDR3 comprises 13 residues. Trimming took 3 bases from V and 4 from J, leaving 7 bases between them. The CDR3 loop is CASSLDSKNIQYF. The CDR3 bases are TGTGCCAGCAGCTTGGACAGTAAAAACATTCAGTACTTC. Variable domain in full (rest from reference TRBV7-9 and TRBJ2-4): DTGVSQNPRHKITKRGQNVTFRCDPISEHNRLYWYRQTLGQGPEFLTYFQNEAQLEKSRLLSDRFSAERPKGSFSTLEIQRTEQGDSAMYLCASSLDSKNIQYFGAGTRLSVL.